This TCR beta chain was sequenced for a study of T cells in localized non-small cell lung cancer. Losses at the gene ends were 1 base for V and 3 bases for J; bases not matched to a gene: 4. Germline V gene data show CDR1 as SGHRS and CDR2 as YFSETQ. This CDR3 comprises 15 residues. Profiled with immunoSEQ multiplex PCR; TCRdb holds only in-frame clones, not every one. The top ten hold roughly 2.5% of the sample, which has 41,000 or so clones, approximately 91% seen once. Sequenced material: peripheral blood, taken before any cancer treatment. The receptor's source is a female donor of 60 years or more with stage I squamous cell lung carcinoma. This chain connects TRBV5-1 to TRBJ2-1, with 7 bases aligning to TRBD1. The CDR3, as DNA: TGCGCCAGCAGCTTGACCAGGACAGGCTACAATGAGCAGTTCTTC. Its translation: CASSLTRTGYNEQFF. Variable domain in full (rest from reference TRBV5-1 and TRBJ2-1): KAGVTQTPRYLIKTRGQQVTLSCSPISGHRSVSWYQQTPGQGLQFLFEYFSETQRNKGNFPGRFSGRQFSNSRSEMNVSTLELGDSALYLCASSLTRTGYNEQFFGPGTRLTVL.